A selection of T cell receptor beta chains follows, all from one sample in a study of T cell responses to AZD1222 COVID-19 vaccine. The table came from immunoSEQ multiplex PCR; TCRdb's copy has only in-frame clones and leaves some out. The sample shows some 100,000 clones, approximately 90% of them seen only once. The sample was peripheral blood, taken on day 0 of AZD1222 vaccination. The receptors stem from an adult in good health. Each CDR3 is given with its conserved first and last residue. The D gene is left open where the match is weak. Rows give clone size only sometimes, using once, few, many, or a class for an expanded clone.

CDR3nt: TGTGCCAGCAGCTTGGGACTAGCGGAGACCTACGAGCAGTACTTC; CDR3aa: CASSLGLAETYEQYF; j_gene: TRBJ2-7; abundance: -; d_gene: TRBD2; v_gene: TRBV5-4
CDR3nt: TGTGCCAGCAGTTCCGGGACTCTTAAGCCGTACTTC; CDR3aa: CASSSGTLKPYF; j_gene: TRBJ2-7; abundance: -; d_gene: -; v_gene: TRBV6-2/TRBV6-3
CDR3nt: TGTGCCAGCAGTCCCGGGGGCGGGGAGAACACTGAAGCTTTCTTT; CDR3aa: CASSPGGGENTEAFF; j_gene: TRBJ1-1; abundance: -; d_gene: -; v_gene: TRBV28
CDR3nt: TGTGCCAGCTCACCACTAGGGACCCAGAGCTCCTATAATTCACCCCTCCACTTT; CDR3aa: CASSPLGTQSSYNSPLHF; j_gene: TRBJ1-6; abundance: -; d_gene: -; v_gene: TRBV18
CDR3nt: TGTGCCAGCAGCTTAACGACAGGGGTCTCCTACGAGCAGTACTTC; CDR3aa: CASSLTTGVSYEQYF; j_gene: TRBJ2-7; abundance: -; d_gene: TRBD1; v_gene: TRBV7-8
CDR3nt: TGTGCCAGTAGTATCCTGAGAGGGACTGAAGCTTTCTTT; CDR3aa: CASSILRGTEAFF; j_gene: TRBJ1-1; abundance: -; d_gene: -; v_gene: TRBV19
CDR3nt: TGTGCCAGCAGCTTAGGAGGACTCGGTCGAGAGACCCAGTACTTC; CDR3aa: CASSLGGLGRETQYF; j_gene: TRBJ2-5; abundance: once; d_gene: -; v_gene: TRBV5-6
CDR3nt: TGCGCCAGCAGCCATGGACAGATCTATGGCTACACCTTC; CDR3aa: CASSHGQIYGYTF; j_gene: TRBJ1-2; abundance: once; d_gene: -; v_gene: TRBV5-1
CDR3nt: TGTGCCAGCAGCCCCTTTACCGGGGCCCCGTCCGCCGCTTTCTTT; CDR3aa: CASSPFTGAPSAAFF; j_gene: TRBJ1-1; abundance: -; d_gene: -; v_gene: TRBV7-3
CDR3nt: TGCAGCGTTGCGGAGACTGGCAATGAGCAGTTCTTC; CDR3aa: CSVAETGNEQFF; j_gene: TRBJ2-1; abundance: once; d_gene: -; v_gene: TRBV29-1
CDR3nt: TGTGCCAGCAGTGACCGACAGGGTAAAGAGACCCAGTACTTC; CDR3aa: CASSDRQGKETQYF; j_gene: TRBJ2-5; abundance: -; d_gene: TRBD1; v_gene: TRBV6-1
CDR3nt: TGCGCCAGCAGCCAAGGTGCCGGGACGCGGAACACTGAAGCTTTCTTT; CDR3aa: CASSQGAGTRNTEAFF; j_gene: TRBJ1-1; abundance: -; d_gene: -; v_gene: TRBV4-3
CDR3nt: TGTGCCAGCAGCACCGACTACTATGGCTACACCTTC; CDR3aa: CASSTDYYGYTF; j_gene: TRBJ1-2; abundance: once; d_gene: -; v_gene: TRBV5-6
CDR3nt: TGTGCCAGCAGTGTATTGGGGGAGCAGTTCTTC; CDR3aa: CASSVLGEQFF; j_gene: TRBJ2-1; abundance: -; d_gene: -; v_gene: TRBV2
CDR3nt: TGCGCCAGCGGGCGGGGACCTCTGTATGGCTACACCTTC; CDR3aa: CASGRGPLYGYTF; j_gene: TRBJ1-2; abundance: once; d_gene: -; v_gene: TRBV4-3
CDR3nt: TGTGCCAGCAGCCAAGGAGTCGCGAATGGTATTCTTTATAGCAATCAGCCCCAGCATTTT; CDR3aa: CASSQGVANGILYSNQPQHF; j_gene: TRBJ1-5; abundance: -; d_gene: -; v_gene: TRBV3-1/TRBV3-2
CDR3nt: TGTGCCAGCAGCCAAGGAATTGAGGGTGGTCAGCCCCAGCATTTT; CDR3aa: CASSQGIEGGQPQHF; j_gene: TRBJ1-5; abundance: few; d_gene: -; v_gene: TRBV4-2
CDR3nt: TGTGCCAGCAGTTGGACGAATAGCAATCAGCCCCAGCATTTT; CDR3aa: CASSWTNSNQPQHF; j_gene: TRBJ1-5; abundance: -; d_gene: -; v_gene: TRBV6-5
CDR3nt: TGTGCCAGTACCCTAGGGGAGACAGGGACCTACAATGAGCAGTTCTTC; CDR3aa: CASTLGETGTYNEQFF; j_gene: TRBJ2-1; abundance: -; d_gene: TRBD1; v_gene: TRBV19
CDR3nt: TGTGCCAGCAGCCAGGGGGGGGCCCCGAACACTGAAGCTTTCTTT; CDR3aa: CASSQGGAPNTEAFF; j_gene: TRBJ1-1; abundance: -; d_gene: TRBD1; v_gene: TRBV7-2
CDR3nt: TGCGCCAGCAGCCGGGGTGGAGGCCTAGCGGGGGGGAACACCGGGGAGCTGTTTTTT; CDR3aa: CASSRGGGLAGGNTGELFF; j_gene: TRBJ2-2; abundance: -; d_gene: TRBD2; v_gene: TRBV4-1
CDR3nt: TGTGCCAGCCGTGAGACGACAGCGCCTGGAGGCTACACCTTC; CDR3aa: CASRETTAPGGYTF; j_gene: TRBJ1-2; abundance: -; d_gene: -; v_gene: TRBV27
CDR3nt: TGTGCCAGCAGTTTGGGCTTGAACACTGAAGCTTTCTTT; CDR3aa: CASSLGLNTEAFF; j_gene: TRBJ1-1; abundance: once; d_gene: -; v_gene: TRBV12-3/TRBV12-4
CDR3nt: TGTGCCAGCAGCCAACGTGGGACCAGCCAAGAGACCCAGTACTTC; CDR3aa: CASSQRGTSQETQYF; j_gene: TRBJ2-5; abundance: -; d_gene: -; v_gene: TRBV3-1/TRBV3-2
CDR3nt: TGTGCCAGCAGCGTAGGCCAGTTCCAAGAGACCCAGTACTTC; CDR3aa: CASSVGQFQETQYF; j_gene: TRBJ2-5; abundance: -; d_gene: -; v_gene: TRBV9
CDR3nt: TGCGCCAGCAGCTTGGCCGGGGGTGACATTCAGTACTTC; CDR3aa: CASSLAGGDIQYF; j_gene: TRBJ2-4; abundance: -; d_gene: -; v_gene: TRBV5-1
CDR3nt: TGTGCCAGCAGCCAGTTGTTTAGGATGACTGAAGCTTTCTTT; CDR3aa: CASSQLFRMTEAFF; j_gene: TRBJ1-1; abundance: -; d_gene: -; v_gene: TRBV14
CDR3nt: TGTGCCAGCAGGGACTTGGGAGGTAGCTATGGCTACACCTTC; CDR3aa: CASRDLGGSYGYTF; j_gene: TRBJ1-2; abundance: -; d_gene: -; v_gene: TRBV5-4
CDR3nt: TGTGCCACCAGCAGAGCACGGGTCAGGCACAATCAGCCCCAGCATTTT; CDR3aa: CATSRARVRHNQPQHF; j_gene: TRBJ1-5; abundance: few; d_gene: -; v_gene: TRBV15
CDR3nt: TGTGCCAGTACGTCGGCGACGGTGAACACTGAAGCTTTCTTT; CDR3aa: CASTSATVNTEAFF; j_gene: TRBJ1-1; abundance: -; d_gene: -; v_gene: TRBV19
CDR3nt: TGTGCCAGCAGCCCCGACATCATCAATGAGCAGTTCTTC; CDR3aa: CASSPDIINEQFF; j_gene: TRBJ2-1; abundance: -; d_gene: -; v_gene: TRBV7-2
CDR3nt: TGTGCCAGCAGTTACACATCCGGATTCTACACCTTC; CDR3aa: CASSYTSGFYTF; j_gene: TRBJ1-2; abundance: -; d_gene: -; v_gene: TRBV6-2/TRBV6-3
CDR3nt: TGTGCCAGTAGTATTATGGTCGGCATCTCTGGAAACACCATATATTTT; CDR3aa: CASSIMVGISGNTIYF; j_gene: TRBJ1-3; abundance: -; d_gene: -; v_gene: TRBV19
CDR3nt: TGTGCCAGCAGCTTAGCGCAGAATCACTATGGCTACACCTTC; CDR3aa: CASSLAQNHYGYTF; j_gene: TRBJ1-2; abundance: -; d_gene: -; v_gene: TRBV7-2
CDR3nt: TGCAGTGCTAGTAAACCTGGAGGGGGCATCACTGAAGCTTTCTTT; CDR3aa: CSASKPGGGITEAFF; j_gene: TRBJ1-1; abundance: -; d_gene: TRBD1; v_gene: TRBV20-1
CDR3nt: TGTGCCAGCAGCTCCTGGTCGCAGGGGACCGGGGAGCTGTTTTTT; CDR3aa: CASSSWSQGTGELFF; j_gene: TRBJ2-2; abundance: -; d_gene: -; v_gene: TRBV7-6
CDR3nt: TGTGCCAGCCTCACCACCGGGGACCTAAACACCATATATTTT; CDR3aa: CASLTTGDLNTIYF; j_gene: TRBJ1-3; abundance: -; d_gene: -; v_gene: TRBV7-2
CDR3nt: TGTGCCAGCAGTTCTAACAGTCTCAGTTCCTATGGCTACACCTTC; CDR3aa: CASSSNSLSSYGYTF; j_gene: TRBJ1-2; abundance: -; d_gene: -; v_gene: TRBV6-4
CDR3nt: TGTGCCAGCAGCTTGCGAAGGGGAAGGAATCAGCCCCAGCATTTT; CDR3aa: CASSLRRGRNQPQHF; j_gene: TRBJ1-5; abundance: -; d_gene: -; v_gene: TRBV5-6
CDR3nt: TGCAGCGTCGGGGGACAGCCAACTAATGAAAAACTGTTTTTT; CDR3aa: CSVGGQPTNEKLFF; j_gene: TRBJ1-4; abundance: -; d_gene: TRBD1; v_gene: TRBV29-1
CDR3nt: TGTGCCAGCACCATAGGGGGCGGAAAACTGTTTTTT; CDR3aa: CASTIGGGKLFF; j_gene: TRBJ1-4; abundance: -; d_gene: TRBD1; v_gene: TRBV6-5
CDR3nt: TGCGCCAGCAGCGAGATTGGGGGAGCCTACGAGCAGTACTTC; CDR3aa: CASSEIGGAYEQYF; j_gene: TRBJ2-7; abundance: -; d_gene: -; v_gene: TRBV10-1
CDR3nt: TGTGCCAGCAGTTATCCGGGCCTGGGCAAAGCTTTCTTT; CDR3aa: CASSYPGLGKAFF; j_gene: TRBJ1-1; abundance: -; d_gene: -; v_gene: TRBV6-2/TRBV6-3
CDR3nt: TGCGCCAGCAGTCCGGGGCCTCAGCAGCCCCAGCATTTT; CDR3aa: CASSPGPQQPQHF; j_gene: TRBJ1-5; abundance: -; d_gene: -; v_gene: TRBV5-1
CDR3nt: TGCGCCAGCAGCATCAGGGAAGTGGGGGAGGGCTACACCTTC; CDR3aa: CASSIREVGEGYTF; j_gene: TRBJ1-2; abundance: -; d_gene: -; v_gene: TRBV5-1
CDR3nt: TGTGCCAGCAGCTCCCCAGGGGTTGCCACCGGGGAGCTGTTTTTT; CDR3aa: CASSSPGVATGELFF; j_gene: TRBJ2-2; abundance: -; d_gene: -; v_gene: TRBV27
CDR3nt: TGTGCCAGCTCACCGGGCGGCAGCAATCAGCCCCAGCATTTT; CDR3aa: CASSPGGSNQPQHF; j_gene: TRBJ1-5; abundance: -; d_gene: -; v_gene: TRBV18
CDR3nt: TGTGCCAACGGGAGGGGCTTCTATGGCTACACCTTC; CDR3aa: CANGRGFYGYTF; j_gene: TRBJ1-2; abundance: -; d_gene: -; v_gene: TRBV2
CDR3nt: TGTGCCAGTAGTATTCGACTAGCTGGAGATACGCAGTATTTT; CDR3aa: CASSIRLAGDTQYF; j_gene: TRBJ2-3; abundance: -; d_gene: TRBD2; v_gene: TRBV19
CDR3nt: TGTGCCAGCAGCCAACCGAGCAACTATGGCTACACCTTC; CDR3aa: CASSQPSNYGYTF; j_gene: TRBJ1-2; abundance: -; d_gene: -; v_gene: TRBV14
CDR3nt: TGCGCCAGCAGCTTGGCACCAACTATAGAGACCCAGTACTTC; CDR3aa: CASSLAPTIETQYF; j_gene: TRBJ2-5; abundance: -; d_gene: -; v_gene: TRBV5-1
CDR3nt: TGCGCCAGCAGCCAAGTTTCAGCTAGCTCCTACGAGCAGTACTTC; CDR3aa: CASSQVSASSYEQYF; j_gene: TRBJ2-7; abundance: few; d_gene: -; v_gene: TRBV4-3
CDR3nt: TGTGCCAGCAGCCCTCGGGAAGGGGCCTACGAGCAGTACTTC; CDR3aa: CASSPREGAYEQYF; j_gene: TRBJ2-7; abundance: -; d_gene: -; v_gene: TRBV7-8
CDR3nt: TGTGCCAGCAGCTTAGAGGGCCGCCTGAGGACTGAAGCTTTCTTT; CDR3aa: CASSLEGRLRTEAFF; j_gene: TRBJ1-1; abundance: -; d_gene: -; v_gene: TRBV11-2
CDR3nt: TGTGCCAGCAGCTGGGGGACAGGGGGAAAGCAGTACTTC; CDR3aa: CASSWGTGGKQYF; j_gene: TRBJ2-7; abundance: -; d_gene: TRBD1; v_gene: TRBV7-8